The text below deals with one TCR beta chain. Clones were sequenced by immunoSEQ multiplex PCR, and TCRdb holds only the in-frame ones, with some missing. This repertoire shows about 180,000 clones, around 84% found once; its top ten account for about 16%. This entry comes from a study of blood T cell repertoires in COVID-19. At the level of the study: Nucleic acid was either cDNA or gDNA, and it came from T cells, B-cell-depleted T cells, or PBMCs.

V gave up 4 bases and J gave up 7 bases, with 12 bases separating them. The CDR3 length is 13 residues. The germline gives CDR1 SGHRS, CDR2 YFSETQ. The receptor comes from a man between 50 and 59 years old who had recovered from COVID-19. V is TRBV5-1 and J is TRBJ1-5; D is ambiguous. Sequencing was performed on PBMCs or T cells enriched from blood (not recorded which). CDR3 DNA: TGCGCCAGCAGCATAACAGAGGGACAGCCCCAGCATTTT. Residues: CASSITEGQPQHF.